A selection of T cell receptor beta chains follows, all from one sample in a study of cytotoxic CD8 clonotypes in ibrutinib-treated CLL. Only in-frame clones appear in the TCRdb table, and some are missing; sequencing was by immunoSEQ multiplex PCR. The sample lists hundreds of thousands of clones, under 75% occurring once. This sample comprised PBMCs, obtained after 24 months of ibrutinib treatment. All receptors derive from a human donor with chronic lymphocytic leukemia. Both conserved end residues are part of each CDR3. The D gene is left open where the match is weak. Part of the rows lack a size; the others show once, few, many or a class for expanded clones.

d_call clone_size j_call v_call cdr3_aa cdr3_nt
. . TRBJ2-1 TRBV15 CATSRLDIPNNEQFF TGTGCCACCAGCAGGCTCGACATCCCAAACAATGAGCAGTTCTTC
. . TRBJ2-7 TRBV2 CASSEGPRDSYEQYF TGTGCCAGCAGTGAGGGCCCTAGGGACTCCTACGAGCAGTACTTC
. . TRBJ1-4 TRBV6-5 CASSYSSGGGEKLFF TGTGCCAGCAGTTACTCGTCGGGGGGCGGTGAAAAACTGTTTTTT
. . TRBJ2-1 TRBV10-2 CASRAESTNEQFF TGCGCCAGCAGAGCAGAAAGTACCAATGAGCAGTTCTTC
. . TRBJ2-5 TRBV27 CASSRGETQYF TGTGCCAGCAGCCGCGGGGAGACCCAGTACTTC
. . TRBJ1-2 TRBV5-6 CASSIDSYGYTF TGTGCCAGCAGCATCGACAGTTATGGCTACACCTTC
TRBD2 . TRBJ2-3 TRBV6-6 CASRDPAGGGTNTQYF TGTGCCAGCAGGGACCCAGCGGGAGGGGGCACGAATACGCAGTATTTT
. . TRBJ2-3 TRBV5-6 CATHSKGFIPQDTQYF TGTGCCACCCATTCCAAGGGGTTCATACCCCAAGATACGCAGTATTTT
TRBD1 . TRBJ2-1 TRBV25-1 CASSDPRQGAFNEQFF TGTGCCAGCAGTGACCCACGGCAGGGGGCGTTCAATGAGCAGTTCTTC
TRBD2 . TRBJ2-5 TRBV18 CASSPPPPPLTGGQETQYF TGTGCCAGCTCACCACCTCCTCCGCCGCTAACGGGAGGGCAAGAGACCCAGTACTTC
. . TRBJ2-7 TRBV28 CAGSAANSYEQYF TGTGCCGGTAGCGCGGCTAACTCCTACGAGCAGTACTTC
. few TRBJ1-2 TRBV25-1 CASSVSLYGYTF TGTGCCAGCAGTGTATCCCTCTATGGCTACACCTTC
. few TRBJ1-3 TRBV7-6 CASSLAQGLSGNTIYF TGTGCCAGCAGCTTAGCGCAGGGTCTGTCTGGAAACACCATATATTTT
. . TRBJ2-7 TRBV5-6 CASSLSAYEQYF TGTGCCAGCAGCTTGTCTGCCTACGAGCAGTACTTC
. . TRBJ2-7 TRBV28 CASSFTSDYEQYF TGTGCCAGCAGTTTTACCTCGGACTACGAGCAGTACTTC
TRBD1 once TRBJ1-4 TRBV9 CASSVTGATNEKLFF TGTGCCAGCAGCGTCACAGGGGCAACTAATGAAAAACTGTTTTTT
TRBD2 many TRBJ2-7 TRBV5-1 CASSSLAGGPNEQYF TGCGCCAGCAGCTCCCTAGCGGGAGGGCCCAACGAGCAGTACTTC
. few TRBJ2-7 TRBV27 CASSALDPYEQYF TGTGCCAGCAGTGCGCTCGATCCCTACGAGCAGTACTTC
. . TRBJ2-1 TRBV7-2 CASSSPGTKSYNEQFF TGTGCCAGCAGCTCCCCCGGGACCAAGTCCTACAATGAGCAGTTCTTC
. . TRBJ2-2 TRBV7-2 CASSIRTTNTGELFF TGTGCCAGCAGCATCAGGACAACGAACACCGGGGAGCTGTTTTTT
. . TRBJ2-5 TRBV6-5 CASSFRAGETQYF TGTGCCAGCAGTTTTAGGGCCGGAGAGACCCAGTACTTC
. . TRBJ2-7 TRBV19 CASSTDIYYEQYF TGTGCCAGTAGTACAGACATCTACTACGAGCAGTACTTC
. . TRBJ1-4 TRBV25-1 CAQAAEGVGEKLFF TGTGCCCAAGCAGCGGAAGGGGTTGGAGAAAAACTGTTTTTT
TRBD2 . TRBJ2-3 TRBV15 CATSITPGLAGGIDTQYF TGTGCCACCAGCATTACTCCGGGACTAGCGGGAGGGATAGATACGCAGTATTTT
. . TRBJ2-7 TRBV14 CASSPIDGRRYEQYF TGTGCCAGCAGCCCCATAGACGGACGGCGCTACGAGCAGTACTTC
TRBD1 . TRBJ2-1 TRBV11-3 CASSLRKGQGHNEQFF TGTGCCAGCAGCTTAAGGAAGGGACAGGGTCACAATGAGCAGTTCTTC
TRBD1 once TRBJ2-2 TRBV27 CASSFKPTGAGTGELFF TGTGCCAGCAGTTTCAAGCCGACAGGGGCGGGCACCGGGGAGCTGTTTTTT
. . TRBJ2-7 TRBV10-1 CASSQNREKQYF TGCGCCAGCAGTCAAAACAGGGAGAAGCAGTACTTC
. . TRBJ2-3 TRBV5-5 CASSLVSDTQYF TGTGCCAGCAGCTTGGTCTCAGATACGCAGTATTTT
. once TRBJ1-5 TRBV29-1 CSVKGGVNQPQHF TGCAGCGTTAAGGGGGGGGTCAATCAGCCCCAGCATTTT
TRBD2 . TRBJ2-2 TRBV6-5 CASSSFSGIYGELFF TGTGCCAGCAGTTCGTTTAGCGGGATATACGGGGAGCTGTTTTTT
TRBD2 once TRBJ2-7 TRBV9 CASSVALGTSVYEQYF TGTGCCAGCAGCGTAGCTCTCGGGACTAGCGTATACGAGCAGTACTTC
TRBD1 . TRBJ1-1 TRBV6-5 CASSARQGNTEAFF TGTGCCAGCAGTGCTAGACAGGGGAACACTGAAGCTTTCTTT
. . TRBJ2-7 TRBV19 CASSEQNSYEQYF TGTGCCAGTAGCGAACAGAACTCCTACGAGCAGTACTTC
. . TRBJ2-3 TRBV9 CASSIGSTSTDTQYF TGTGCCAGCAGCATAGGGAGCACTTCCACAGATACGCAGTATTTT
. . TRBJ2-5 TRBV18 CAGSPGQETQYF TGTGCCGGCTCACCTGGGCAAGAGACCCAGTACTTC
. . TRBJ2-1 TRBV4-3 CASSQAKVGENEQFF TGCGCCAGCAGCCAAGCAAAGGTCGGGGAGAATGAGCAGTTCTTC
TRBD2 . TRBJ2-3 TRBV9 CASSVGASGTDTQYF TGTGCCAGCAGCGTAGGGGCTAGCGGTACAGATACGCAGTATTTT
TRBD2 . TRBJ2-7 TRBV9 CASSVATAGGRSEQYF TGTGCCAGCAGCGTAGCTACGGCGGGAGGCCGCTCCGAGCAGTACTTC
TRBD1 few TRBJ1-1 TRBV7-2 CASSRQGTEAFF TGTGCCAGCAGCCGACAGGGCACTGAAGCTTTCTTT
TRBD1 few TRBJ2-7 TRBV19 CASNKDRGHEQYF TGTGCCAGTAACAAGGACAGGGGGCACGAGCAGTACTTC
TRBD2 . TRBJ2-2 TRBV29-1 CSVVWEGPGELFF TGCAGCGTTGTGTGGGAGGGCCCTGGGGAGCTGTTTTTT
TRBD1 . TRBJ2-7 TRBV7-2 CASSLQGTPPYEQYF TGTGCCAGCAGCCTACAGGGGACACCCCCTTACGAGCAGTACTTC
TRBD1 . TRBJ2-2 TRBV19 CASTVGTVGATGELFF TGTGCCAGTACCGTCGGGACAGTTGGTGCCACCGGGGAGCTGTTTTTT
. . TRBJ2-1 TRBV4-3 CASSQEAQGSYNEQFF TGCGCCAGCAGCCAAGAGGCTCAGGGGAGCTACAATGAGCAGTTCTTC
TRBD2 . TRBJ2-3 TRBV7-9 CASSQYGLAGSGADTQYF TGTGCCAGCAGCCAATATGGACTAGCGGGAAGTGGAGCAGATACGCAGTATTTT
. . TRBJ1-5 TRBV7-2 CASSLDGVGASNQPQHF TGTGCCAGCAGCTTAGATGGAGTGGGGGCTAGCAATCAGCCCCAGCATTTT
. . TRBJ2-3 TRBV7-2 CASSSPSLLNSQYF TGTGCCAGCAGCTCTCCCAGTCTCTTAAACTCGCAGTATTTT
. . TRBJ2-1 TRBV5-4 CASRVWGADNEQFF TGTGCCAGCAGGGTTTGGGGAGCGGACAATGAGCAGTTCTTC
TRBD2 . TRBJ2-2 TRBV9 CASSVATAGAGGDTGELFF TGTGCCAGCAGCGTAGCGACCGCAGGAGCGGGAGGCGACACCGGGGAGCTGTTTTTT
. . TRBJ1-5 TRBV28 CASSLPGVGNQPQHF TGTGCCAGCAGTTTGCCAGGGGTTGGCAATCAGCCCCAGCATTTT
. . TRBJ2-3 TRBV7-3 CASGREGFGGTDTQYF TGTGCCAGTGGGCGGGAAGGATTTGGTGGGACAGATACGCAGTATTTT
TRBD2 . TRBJ2-1 TRBV2 CASSEVLAGYNEQFF TGTGCCAGCAGCGAAGTGCTAGCGGGATACAATGAGCAGTTCTTC
. . TRBJ1-5 TRBV2 CASSEGWAGQPQHF TGTGCCAGCAGTGAGGGATGGGCTGGTCAGCCCCAGCATTTT
. . TRBJ2-3 TRBV4-3 CASSQDGATDTQYF TGCGCCAGCAGCCAAGATGGTGCAACCGATACGCAGTATTTT
TRBD2 few TRBJ2-7 TRBV6-5 CATLSTSGSYEQYF TGTGCCACCCTTAGCACTAGCGGGTCCTACGAGCAGTACTTC
TRBD1 . TRBJ2-1 TRBV9 CASSVDRDLYNEQFF TGTGCCAGCAGCGTCGACAGGGACCTATACAATGAGCAGTTCTTC